This is a list of T cell receptor beta chains from one sample in a study of T cells in Graves' hyperthyroidism and ophthalmopathy. TCRdb analysed the multiplex PCR reads with MiXCR anew, one entry per CDR3 protein. The sample lists 700,000 or so distinct CDR3 sequences; about 14% were seen once. The specimen was blood. These receptors originate from a woman in her forties or fifties with Graves' ophthalmopathy. CDR3s include the opening cysteine and the closing phenylalanine or tryptophan. Each record gives: V gene, D gene, clone size, J gene, CDR3 DNA, CDR3 protein. The D gene is left open where the match is weak. Clone size is shown for a subset of rows, as once, few, many or a class of expanded clone.

v_call: TRBV4-2; d_call: TRBD1; clone_size: once; j_call: TRBJ2-2; cdr3_nt: TGTGCCAGCAGCCAGTCCCGGGACAGTATTTGGCTGTTTTTT; cdr3_aa: CASSQSRDSIWLFF
v_call: TRBV6-2/TRBV6-3; d_call: TRBD2; clone_size: -; j_call: TRBJ2-1; cdr3_nt: TGTGCCAGCAGTTACGGTAGCGGGAGGGTCTTCAATGAGCAGTTCTTC; cdr3_aa: CASSYGSGRVFNEQFF
v_call: TRBV12-3/TRBV12-4; d_call: TRBD1; clone_size: many; j_call: TRBJ2-3; cdr3_nt: TGTGCCAGCAGTTTCGACAGGGTGGGTCCAGATACGCAGTATTTT; cdr3_aa: CASSFDRVGPDTQYF
v_call: TRBV2; d_call: -; clone_size: many; j_call: TRBJ1-2; cdr3_nt: TGTGCCAGCAGTGAAGTCAGGGAAAGGTATGGCTACACCTTC; cdr3_aa: CASSEVRERYGYTF
v_call: TRBV2; d_call: -; clone_size: many; j_call: TRBJ2-1; cdr3_nt: TGTGCCAGCAGTGAAGGGGGAGGGGGCCGGGTGCAGTTCTTC; cdr3_aa: CASSEGGGGRVQFF
v_call: TRBV28; d_call: -; clone_size: few; j_call: TRBJ1-5; cdr3_nt: TGTGCCAGCAGGGAAGATAGCAATCAGCCCCAGCATTTT; cdr3_aa: CASREDSNQPQHF
v_call: TRBV14; d_call: TRBD2; clone_size: -; j_call: TRBJ2-7; cdr3_nt: TGTGCCAGCAGTCGACCGGGACTAGCGGGTACCTACGAGCAGTACTTC; cdr3_aa: CASSRPGLAGTYEQYF
v_call: TRBV20-1; d_call: -; clone_size: few; j_call: TRBJ1-2; cdr3_nt: TGCAGTGCTAGTAGTCAGGGGCTGGAAGGCTACACCTTC; cdr3_aa: CSASSQGLEGYTF
v_call: TRBV7-6; d_call: -; clone_size: many; j_call: TRBJ2-1; cdr3_nt: TGTGCCAGCAGCTTAGTCGCTAGCGTCTACTCCTACAATGAGCAGTTCTTC; cdr3_aa: CASSLVASVYSYNEQFF
v_call: TRBV9; d_call: TRBD1; clone_size: few; j_call: TRBJ1-1; cdr3_nt: TGTGCCAGCAGCGCCTTACAGGGGGCGCGGGCTGAAGCTTTCTTT; cdr3_aa: CASSALQGARAEAFF
v_call: TRBV3-1; d_call: TRBD2; clone_size: many; j_call: TRBJ2-4; cdr3_nt: TGTGCCAGCAGCCAACCCTGGGGACTAGCGGGAGGATTAGCCAAAAACATTCAGTACTTC; cdr3_aa: CASSQPWGLAGGLAKNIQYF
v_call: TRBV5-1; d_call: TRBD1; clone_size: many; j_call: TRBJ2-2; cdr3_nt: TGCGCCAGCAGCCTACAGGGACAGGGTGCCACCGGGGAGCTGTTTTTT; cdr3_aa: CASSLQGQGATGELFF
v_call: TRBV18; d_call: -; clone_size: -; j_call: TRBJ2-1; cdr3_nt: TGTGCCAGCTCACCTGCAGGGGTCAATGGTGAGCAGTTCTTC; cdr3_aa: CASSPAGVNGEQFF
v_call: TRBV2; d_call: -; clone_size: -; j_call: TRBJ2-7; cdr3_nt: TGTGCCAGCAGTGAAGGCGGAAAAAACAGAGAAAGCTCCTACGAGCAGTGCTTC; cdr3_aa: CASSEGGKNRESSYEQCF
v_call: TRBV18; d_call: -; clone_size: -; j_call: TRBJ1-3; cdr3_nt: TGTGCCAGCTCCCCGGACAGCTCTGGCGGAAACACCATATATTTT; cdr3_aa: CASSPDSSGGNTIYF
v_call: TRBV5-1; d_call: TRBD1; clone_size: many; j_call: TRBJ2-1; cdr3_nt: TGCGCCAGCAGCTTGGACGGGACAGCCTCCTACAATGAGCAGTTCTTC; cdr3_aa: CASSLDGTASYNEQFF
v_call: TRBV20-1; d_call: -; clone_size: -; j_call: TRBJ1-5; cdr3_nt: TGCAGTGCTAGATCAGGGATCCATAGCAATCAGCCCCAGCATTTT; cdr3_aa: CSARSGIHSNQPQHF
v_call: TRBV11-3; d_call: -; clone_size: many; j_call: TRBJ2-5; cdr3_nt: TGTGCCAGCAGCTTAGATTTCGCGGGACCTCAGTACTTC; cdr3_aa: CASSLDFAGPQYF
v_call: TRBV12-3/TRBV12-4; d_call: TRBD2; clone_size: many; j_call: TRBJ2-3; cdr3_nt: TGTGCCAGCAGCCCTTCAACTAGCGGGATTCTAGATACGCAGTATTTT; cdr3_aa: CASSPSTSGILDTQYF
v_call: TRBV20-1; d_call: TRBD1; clone_size: many; j_call: TRBJ2-1; cdr3_nt: TGCAGTGCTAGAGAAGGTCCGGGACAGGGTCAGAATGAGCAGTTCTTC; cdr3_aa: CSAREGPGQGQNEQFF
v_call: TRBV19; d_call: TRBD1; clone_size: -; j_call: TRBJ2-3; cdr3_nt: TGTGCCAGCGACGACCGAGGGAGGACAGGGGGTAACACAGATACGCAGTATTTT; cdr3_aa: CASDDRGRTGGNTDTQYF
v_call: TRBV27; d_call: TRBD2; clone_size: -; j_call: TRBJ2-7; cdr3_nt: TGTGCCAGCAGTCCGAGGACTAGCGACATCTTCTACGAGCAGTACTTC; cdr3_aa: CASSPRTSDIFYEQYF
v_call: TRBV7-3; d_call: TRBD1; clone_size: few; j_call: TRBJ2-1; cdr3_nt: TGTGCCAGCAGCCCAGGGACAGGGCTCCACAATGAGCAGTTCTTC; cdr3_aa: CASSPGTGLHNEQFF
v_call: TRBV4-3; d_call: -; clone_size: -; j_call: TRBJ1-2; cdr3_nt: TGCGCCAGCAGCCAAGGAGGGCTGACTGGCTACACCTTC; cdr3_aa: CASSQGGLTGYTF
v_call: TRBV27; d_call: TRBD2; clone_size: many; j_call: TRBJ2-7; cdr3_nt: TGTGCCAGCAGTTTAACGGCTAGCGGGCTCTCCTACGAGCAGTACTTC; cdr3_aa: CASSLTASGLSYEQYF
v_call: TRBV9; d_call: -; clone_size: few; j_call: TRBJ2-3; cdr3_nt: TGTGCCAGCAGCGGGGCGGGGTCTGCAGATACGCAGTATTTT; cdr3_aa: CASSGAGSADTQYF
v_call: TRBV12-3/TRBV12-4; d_call: TRBD2; clone_size: many; j_call: TRBJ2-6; cdr3_nt: TGTGCCAGCAGTTTAGTGGTAGCGGGAAGTGGGGCCAACGTCCTGACTTTC; cdr3_aa: CASSLVVAGSGANVLTF